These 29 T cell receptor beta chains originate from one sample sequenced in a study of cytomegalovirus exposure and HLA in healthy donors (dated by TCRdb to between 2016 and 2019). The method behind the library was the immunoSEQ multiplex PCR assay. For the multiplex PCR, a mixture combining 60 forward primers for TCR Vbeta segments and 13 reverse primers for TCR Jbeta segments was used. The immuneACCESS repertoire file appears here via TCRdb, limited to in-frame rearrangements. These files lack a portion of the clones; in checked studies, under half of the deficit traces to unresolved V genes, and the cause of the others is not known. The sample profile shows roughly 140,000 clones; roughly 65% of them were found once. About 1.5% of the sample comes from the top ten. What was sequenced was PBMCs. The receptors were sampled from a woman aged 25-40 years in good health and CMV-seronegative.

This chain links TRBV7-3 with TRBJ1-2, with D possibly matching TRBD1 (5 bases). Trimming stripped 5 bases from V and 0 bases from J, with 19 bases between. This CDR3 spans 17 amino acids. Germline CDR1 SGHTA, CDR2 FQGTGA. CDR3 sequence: CASSPGGRGTANYGYTF. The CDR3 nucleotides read TGTGCCAGCAGCCCCGGGGGTCGGGGGACCGCTAACTATGGCTACACCTTC.

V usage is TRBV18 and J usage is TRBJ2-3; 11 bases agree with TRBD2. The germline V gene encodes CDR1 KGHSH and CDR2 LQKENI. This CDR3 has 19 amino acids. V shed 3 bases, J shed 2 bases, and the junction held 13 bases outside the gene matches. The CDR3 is CASSPLLSSGGTFTDTQYF. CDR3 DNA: TGTGCCAGCTCACCCCTCCTCTCTAGCGGGGGGACTTTCACAGATACGCAGTATTTT.

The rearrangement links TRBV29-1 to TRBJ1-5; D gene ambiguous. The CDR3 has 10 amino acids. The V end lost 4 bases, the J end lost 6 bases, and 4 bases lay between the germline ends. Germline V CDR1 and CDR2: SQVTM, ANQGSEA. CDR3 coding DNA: TGCAGCGTTGGGAGTCAGCCCCAGCATTTT. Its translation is CSVGSQPQHF.

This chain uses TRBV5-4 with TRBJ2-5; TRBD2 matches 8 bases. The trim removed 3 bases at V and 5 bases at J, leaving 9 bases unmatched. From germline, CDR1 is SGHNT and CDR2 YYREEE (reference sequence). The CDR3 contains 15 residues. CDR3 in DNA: TGTGCCAGCAGCTCAGCCGGGACTAGTAGGGAGACCCAGTACTTC. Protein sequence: CASSSAGTSRETQYF.

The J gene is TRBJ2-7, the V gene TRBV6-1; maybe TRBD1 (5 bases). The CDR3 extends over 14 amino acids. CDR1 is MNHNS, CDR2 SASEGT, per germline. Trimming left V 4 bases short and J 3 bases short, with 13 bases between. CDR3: CASSGLRQFYEQYF. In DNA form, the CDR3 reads TGTGCCAGCAGTGGCTTGCGACAGTTCTACGAGCAGTACTTC.

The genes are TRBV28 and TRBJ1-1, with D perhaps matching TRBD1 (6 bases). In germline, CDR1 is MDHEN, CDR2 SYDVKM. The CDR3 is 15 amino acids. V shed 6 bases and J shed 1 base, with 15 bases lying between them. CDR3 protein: CASRSTGHRNTEAFF. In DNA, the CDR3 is TGTGCCAGCAGGTCTACGGGACATAGGAACACTGAAGCTTTCTTT.

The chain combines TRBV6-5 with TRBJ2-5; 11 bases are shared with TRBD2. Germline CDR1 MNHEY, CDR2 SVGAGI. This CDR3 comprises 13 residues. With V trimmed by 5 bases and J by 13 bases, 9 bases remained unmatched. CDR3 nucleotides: TGTGCCAGCAGTAGGACTAGCGGGCTAAGCCGGTACTTC. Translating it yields CASSRTSGLSRYF.

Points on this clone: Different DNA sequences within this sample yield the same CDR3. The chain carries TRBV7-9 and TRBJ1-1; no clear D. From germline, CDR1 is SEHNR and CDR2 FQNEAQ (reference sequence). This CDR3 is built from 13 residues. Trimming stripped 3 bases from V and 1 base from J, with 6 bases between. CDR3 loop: CASSLRGNTEAFF. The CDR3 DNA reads TGTGCCAGCAGCTTGAGAGGGAACACTGAAGCTTTCTTT.

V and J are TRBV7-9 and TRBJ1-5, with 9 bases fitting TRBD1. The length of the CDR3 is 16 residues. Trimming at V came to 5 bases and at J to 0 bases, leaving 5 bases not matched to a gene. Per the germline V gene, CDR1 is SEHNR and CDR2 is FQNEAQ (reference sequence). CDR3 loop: CASSVWTGDSNQPQHF. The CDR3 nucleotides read TGTGCCAGCAGCGTATGGACAGGGGATAGCAATCAGCCCCAGCATTTT.

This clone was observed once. The CDR3 bases are TGTGCCAGCAGTCTAAAACCGGGACACGGTCATGAGCAGTACTTC. Translation: CASSLKPGHGHEQYF. The chain recombines TRBV28 with TRBJ2-7; TRBD1 might be the D (6 bases). V lost 5 bases, J lost 7 bases, and 21 bases lay in between. The CDR3 runs 15 residues. Germline V gene lookup returns CDR1 MDHEN and CDR2 SYDVKM.

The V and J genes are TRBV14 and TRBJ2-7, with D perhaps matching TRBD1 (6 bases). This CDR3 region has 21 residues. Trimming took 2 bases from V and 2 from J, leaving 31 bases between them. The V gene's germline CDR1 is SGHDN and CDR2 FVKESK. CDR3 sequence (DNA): TGTGCCAGCAGCCAAATGAGGACTCTGGACAGTCAGGTATCGAAAACCTACGAGCAGTACGTC. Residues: CASSQMRTLDSQVSKTYEQYV.

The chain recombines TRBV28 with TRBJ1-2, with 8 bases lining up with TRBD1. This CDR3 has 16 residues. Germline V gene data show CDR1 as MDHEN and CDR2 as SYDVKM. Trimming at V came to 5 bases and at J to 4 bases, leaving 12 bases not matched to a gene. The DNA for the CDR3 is TGTGCCAGCAGTACCCCTGCGGGCGGGACAGGCTATGGCTACACCTTC. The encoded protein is CASSTPAGGTGYGYTF.

The CDR3 DNA sequence: TGTGCCAGCAGCTTAGGTCTAACCGAGCAGTACTTC. Translating gives CASSLGLTEQYF. The chain links TRBV11-2 to TRBJ2-5; unclear D gene. Near its end, the DNA agrees better with TRBJ2-7, so the J call may be wrong. From germline, CDR1 is SGHAT and CDR2 FQNNGV. This CDR3 spans 12 amino acids.

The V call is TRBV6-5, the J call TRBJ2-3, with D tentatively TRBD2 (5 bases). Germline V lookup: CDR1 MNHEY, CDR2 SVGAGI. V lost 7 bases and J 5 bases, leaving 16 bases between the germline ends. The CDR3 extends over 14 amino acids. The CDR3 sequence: CASTDGVGLDTQYF. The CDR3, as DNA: TGTGCCAGCACGGACGGGGTTGGGTTAGATACGCAGTATTTT.

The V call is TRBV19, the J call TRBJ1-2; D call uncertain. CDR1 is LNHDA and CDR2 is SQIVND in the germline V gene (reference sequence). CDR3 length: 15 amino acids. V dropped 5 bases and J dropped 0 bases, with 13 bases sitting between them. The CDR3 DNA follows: TGTGCCAGTAGTCCCACTTGGTCCGCTAACTATGGCTACACCTTC. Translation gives CASSPTWSANYGYTF.

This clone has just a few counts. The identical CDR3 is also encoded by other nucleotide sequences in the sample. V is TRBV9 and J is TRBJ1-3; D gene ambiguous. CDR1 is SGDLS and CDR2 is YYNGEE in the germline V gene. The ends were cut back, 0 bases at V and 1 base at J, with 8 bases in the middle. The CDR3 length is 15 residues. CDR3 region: CASSVVGGSGNTIYF. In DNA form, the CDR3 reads TGTGCCAGCAGCGTAGTTGGAGGGTCTGGAAACACCATATATTTT.

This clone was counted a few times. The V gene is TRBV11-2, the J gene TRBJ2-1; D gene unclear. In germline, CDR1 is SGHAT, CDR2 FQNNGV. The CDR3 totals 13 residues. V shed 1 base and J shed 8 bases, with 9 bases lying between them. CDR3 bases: TGTGCCAGCAGCTTAGCAAGAAGCCATGAGCAGTTCTTC. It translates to CASSLARSHEQFF.

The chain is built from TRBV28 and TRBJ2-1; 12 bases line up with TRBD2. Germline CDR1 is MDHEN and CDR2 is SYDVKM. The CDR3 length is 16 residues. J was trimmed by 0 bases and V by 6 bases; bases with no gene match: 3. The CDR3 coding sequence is TGTGCCAGCAGGCCGACTAGCGGGAGCTCCTACAATGAGCAGTTCTTC. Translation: CASRPTSGSSYNEQFF.

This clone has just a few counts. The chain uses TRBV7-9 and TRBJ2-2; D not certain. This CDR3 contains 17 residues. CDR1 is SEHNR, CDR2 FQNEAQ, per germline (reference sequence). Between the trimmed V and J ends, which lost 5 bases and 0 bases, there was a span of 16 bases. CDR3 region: CASSLIKGAANTGELFF. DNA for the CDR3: TGTGCCAGCAGCCTAATAAAAGGTGCGGCGAACACCGGGGAGCTGTTTTTT. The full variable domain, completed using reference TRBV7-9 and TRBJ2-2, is DTGVSQNPRHKITKRGQNVTFRCDPISEHNRLYWYRQTLGQGPEFLTYFQNEAQLEKSRLLSDRFSAERPKGSFSTLEIQRTEQGDSAMYLCASSLIKGAANTGELFFGEGSRLTVL.

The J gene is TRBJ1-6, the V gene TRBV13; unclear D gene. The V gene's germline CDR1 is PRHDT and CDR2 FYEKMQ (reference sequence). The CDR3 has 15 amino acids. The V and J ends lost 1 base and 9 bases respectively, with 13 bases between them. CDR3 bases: TGTGCCAGCAGCTTAGCCAGTGTCCGAGGTTCACCCCTCCACTTT. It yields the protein CASSLASVRGSPLHF.

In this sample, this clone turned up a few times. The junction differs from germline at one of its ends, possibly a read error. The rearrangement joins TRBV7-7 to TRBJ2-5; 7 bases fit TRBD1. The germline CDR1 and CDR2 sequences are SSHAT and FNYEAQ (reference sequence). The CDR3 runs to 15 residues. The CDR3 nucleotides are TGTGCTAGCAGCTCGACAGGGATCCCCCAAGAGACCCAGTACTTC. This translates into CASSSTGIPQETQYF. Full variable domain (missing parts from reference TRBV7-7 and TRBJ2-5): GAGVSQSPRYKVTKRGQDVTLRCDPISSHATLYWYQQALGQGPEFLTYFNYEAQPDKSGLPSDRFSAERPEGSISTLTIQRTEQRDSAMYRCASSSTGIPQETQYFGPGTRLLVL.

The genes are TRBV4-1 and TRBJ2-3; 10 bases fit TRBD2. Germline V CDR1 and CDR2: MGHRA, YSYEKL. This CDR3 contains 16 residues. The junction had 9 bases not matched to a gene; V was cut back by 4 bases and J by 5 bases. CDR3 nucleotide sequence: TGCGCCAGCAGCCGGGCCGGGACTAGCGTCGGAGATACGCAGTATTTT. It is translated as CASSRAGTSVGDTQYF.

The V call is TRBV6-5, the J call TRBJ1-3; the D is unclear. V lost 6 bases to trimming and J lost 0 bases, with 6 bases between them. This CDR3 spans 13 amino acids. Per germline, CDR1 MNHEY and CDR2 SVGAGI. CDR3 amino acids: CASRPSSGNTIYF. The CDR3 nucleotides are TGTGCCAGCAGACCCAGCTCTGGAAACACCATATATTTT.

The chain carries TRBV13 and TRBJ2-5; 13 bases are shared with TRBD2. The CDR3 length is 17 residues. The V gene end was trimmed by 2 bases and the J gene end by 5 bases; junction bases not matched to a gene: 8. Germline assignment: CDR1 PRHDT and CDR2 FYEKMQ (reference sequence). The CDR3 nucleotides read TGTGCCAGCAGCTTACCCGGACTAGCGGGAGAGGAGGAGACCCAGTACTTC. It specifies CASSLPGLAGEEETQYF.

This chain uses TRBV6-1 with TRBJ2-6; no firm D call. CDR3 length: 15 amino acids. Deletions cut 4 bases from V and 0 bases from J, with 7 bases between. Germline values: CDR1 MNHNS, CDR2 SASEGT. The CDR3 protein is CASSVQRSGANVLTF. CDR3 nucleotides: TGTGCCAGCAGTGTTCAGCGCTCTGGGGCCAACGTCCTGACTTTC.

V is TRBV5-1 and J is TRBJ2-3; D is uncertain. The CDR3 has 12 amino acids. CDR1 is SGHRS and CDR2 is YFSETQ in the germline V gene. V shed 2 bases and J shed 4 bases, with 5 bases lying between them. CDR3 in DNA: TGCGCCAGCAGCTTAACGGCAGATACGCAGTATTTT. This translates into CASSLTADTQYF.

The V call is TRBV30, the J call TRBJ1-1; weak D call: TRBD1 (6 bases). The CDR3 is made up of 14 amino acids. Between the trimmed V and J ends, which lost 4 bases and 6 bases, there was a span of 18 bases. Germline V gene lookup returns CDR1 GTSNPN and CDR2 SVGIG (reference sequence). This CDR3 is CAWTHPGGRAEAFF. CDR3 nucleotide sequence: TGTGCCTGGACCCACCCTGGGGGCAGGGCTGAAGCTTTCTTT.

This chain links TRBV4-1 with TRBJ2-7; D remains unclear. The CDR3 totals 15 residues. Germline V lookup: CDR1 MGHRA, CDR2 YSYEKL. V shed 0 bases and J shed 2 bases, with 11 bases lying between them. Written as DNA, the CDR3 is TGCGCCAGCAGCCAAGACCCGGGTTTGGCCTACGAGCAGTACGTC. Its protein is CASSQDPGLAYEQYV.

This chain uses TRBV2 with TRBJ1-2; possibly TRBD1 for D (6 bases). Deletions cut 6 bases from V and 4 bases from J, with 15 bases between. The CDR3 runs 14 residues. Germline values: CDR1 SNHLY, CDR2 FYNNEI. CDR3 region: CASRNAGARYGYTF. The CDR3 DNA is TGTGCCAGCAGGAATGCGGGGGCTCGCTATGGCTACACCTTC.